The rows below give T cell receptor beta chains drawn from one sample of a study of T cells in Graves' hyperthyroidism and ophthalmopathy. TCRdb recomputed calls from the multiplex PCR reads with MiXCR, one row per CDR3 protein. The sample holds 300,000 to 450,000 distinct CDR3 sequences, 14% seen once. Sequencing input: blood. The origin of the receptors is a woman aged 25 to 45 with Graves' ophthalmopathy. The conserved cysteine and the conserved F or W are not part of the CDR3 here. The order of the fields is V gene, D gene, clone size, CDR3 protein. A D gene is named only where the DNA matches it firmly. Clone size is shown for a subset of rows, as once, few, many or a class of expanded clone.

v_gene: TRBV5-1
d_gene: -
abundance: few
CDR3aa: ASSKTQNPRGRRTGELF

v_gene: TRBV20-1
d_gene: -
abundance: many
CDR3aa: SARGGQPNTEAF

v_gene: TRBV5-1
d_gene: -
abundance: many
CDR3aa: ASSPRTMNTEAF

v_gene: TRBV7-2
d_gene: TRBD2
abundance: -
CDR3aa: ASSGTSSAGTQY

v_gene: TRBV6-1
d_gene: -
abundance: -
CDR3aa: ASTYLRAQKGETQY

v_gene: TRBV12-3/TRBV12-4
d_gene: -
abundance: many
CDR3aa: ASSAQGGATGYNEQF

v_gene: TRBV7-9
d_gene: -
abundance: many
CDR3aa: ASSPPGAYNEQF

v_gene: TRBV5-1
d_gene: TRBD2
abundance: few
CDR3aa: ASTGGAGKETQY

v_gene: TRBV3-1
d_gene: -
abundance: many
CDR3aa: ASSQDRGMGGRGQPQH

v_gene: TRBV6-1
d_gene: TRBD2
abundance: many
CDR3aa: ASSESAGGPETQY

v_gene: TRBV27
d_gene: TRBD2
abundance: -
CDR3aa: ASSLGGVWPGELF

v_gene: TRBV27
d_gene: -
abundance: -
CDR3aa: ASSLGVSGSQETQY

v_gene: TRBV6-1
d_gene: -
abundance: many
CDR3aa: ASSEMWSSYNSPLH

v_gene: TRBV3-1
d_gene: -
abundance: many
CDR3aa: ASSQDLRKNQPQH

v_gene: TRBV6-1
d_gene: TRBD1
abundance: many
CDR3aa: ASSELTGLEETQY

v_gene: TRBV28
d_gene: -
abundance: many
CDR3aa: ASKSYNEQF

v_gene: TRBV2
d_gene: TRBD1
abundance: many
CDR3aa: ASSTTGAYGYT

v_gene: TRBV20-1
d_gene: -
abundance: many
CDR3aa: SANPGSGREAF

v_gene: TRBV12-3/TRBV12-4
d_gene: -
abundance: -
CDR3aa: AGSLGGGGYT

v_gene: TRBV5-6
d_gene: -
abundance: many
CDR3aa: ASSLWGQPQH

v_gene: TRBV19
d_gene: TRBD1
abundance: few
CDR3aa: ASRTGTGVGETQY

v_gene: TRBV25-1
d_gene: -
abundance: few
CDR3aa: ASSEEWGHSTEAF

v_gene: TRBV5-6
d_gene: -
abundance: -
CDR3aa: ASSLYAGVVDIQY

v_gene: TRBV6-1
d_gene: TRBD1
abundance: many
CDR3aa: ASSEVAGQGADTDTQY

v_gene: TRBV12-3/TRBV12-4
d_gene: -
abundance: few
CDR3aa: ASKPFSGNTIY

v_gene: TRBV28
d_gene: -
abundance: many
CDR3aa: ASSVAFLGSPLH

v_gene: TRBV2
d_gene: TRBD2
abundance: many
CDR3aa: ASSDTSGGNTQY

v_gene: TRBV3-1
d_gene: -
abundance: many
CDR3aa: ASSQAGGGLGTEAF

v_gene: TRBV7-9
d_gene: -
abundance: many
CDR3aa: ASSLVSPLRDYEQY

v_gene: TRBV27
d_gene: -
abundance: many
CDR3aa: ASSLVGLNTEAF

v_gene: TRBV3-1
d_gene: -
abundance: -
CDR3aa: ASSQGRAYYSYEQY

v_gene: TRBV9
d_gene: -
abundance: many
CDR3aa: ASSATTGIDTGELF

v_gene: TRBV10-3
d_gene: -
abundance: many
CDR3aa: AISDRTGTGELF

v_gene: TRBV2
d_gene: TRBD1
abundance: few
CDR3aa: ASSDLGGTGGYGYT

v_gene: TRBV9
d_gene: -
abundance: many
CDR3aa: ASSDKGSPRTDTQY

v_gene: TRBV30
d_gene: -
abundance: many
CDR3aa: AWREGGGYNEQF

v_gene: TRBV5-5
d_gene: -
abundance: -
CDR3aa: ASSWGEEKLF